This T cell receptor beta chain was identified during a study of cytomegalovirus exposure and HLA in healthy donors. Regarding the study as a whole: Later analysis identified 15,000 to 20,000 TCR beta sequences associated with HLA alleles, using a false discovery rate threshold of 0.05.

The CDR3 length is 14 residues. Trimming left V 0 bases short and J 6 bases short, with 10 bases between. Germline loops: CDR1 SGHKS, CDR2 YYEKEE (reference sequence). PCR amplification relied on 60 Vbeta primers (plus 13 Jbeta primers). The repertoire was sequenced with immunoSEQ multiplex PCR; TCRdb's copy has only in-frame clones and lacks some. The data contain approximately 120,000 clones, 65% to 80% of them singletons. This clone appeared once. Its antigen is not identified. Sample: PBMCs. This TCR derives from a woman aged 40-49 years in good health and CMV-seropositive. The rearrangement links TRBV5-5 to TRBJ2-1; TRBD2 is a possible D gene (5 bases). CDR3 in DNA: TGTGCCAGCAGCTTGGGTCAGCGGAGCAATGAGCAGTTCTTC. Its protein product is CASSLGQRSNEQFF. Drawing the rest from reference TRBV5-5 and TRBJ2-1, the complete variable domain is DAGVTQSPTHLIKTRGQQVTLRCSPISGHKSVSWYQQVLGQGPQFIFQYYEKEERGRGNFPDRFSARQFPNYSSELNVNALLLGDSALYLCASSLGQRSNEQFFGPGTRLTVL.